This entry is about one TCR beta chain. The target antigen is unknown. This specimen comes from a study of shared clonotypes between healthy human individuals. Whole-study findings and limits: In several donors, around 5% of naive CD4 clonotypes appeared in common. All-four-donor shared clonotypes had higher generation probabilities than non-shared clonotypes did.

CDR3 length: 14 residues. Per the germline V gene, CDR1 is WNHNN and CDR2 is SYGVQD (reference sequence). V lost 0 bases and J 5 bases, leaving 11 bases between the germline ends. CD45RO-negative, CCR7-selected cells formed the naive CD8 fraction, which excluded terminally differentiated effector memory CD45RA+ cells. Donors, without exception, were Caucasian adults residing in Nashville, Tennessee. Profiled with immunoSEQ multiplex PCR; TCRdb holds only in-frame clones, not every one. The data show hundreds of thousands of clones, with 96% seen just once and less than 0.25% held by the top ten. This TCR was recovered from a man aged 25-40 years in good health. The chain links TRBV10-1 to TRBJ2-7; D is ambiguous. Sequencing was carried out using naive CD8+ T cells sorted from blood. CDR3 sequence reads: CASSESGFWDEQYF. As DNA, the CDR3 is TGCGCCAGCAGTGAGTCCGGGTTCTGGGACGAGCAGTACTTC.